The 16 T cell receptor beta chains given below trace back to one sample, sequenced in a study of T-cell reconstitution after alpha-beta-depleted transplantation in children. Unique molecular identifiers were incorporated into the prepared TCRbeta library. TCRdb reprocessed the PCR reads with MiXCR, giving one entry per CDR3 protein. The sample includes about 400,000 distinct CDR3 sequences, about a fifth of them seen just once. This material consisted of PBMCs from the stem cell graft donor, taken from the stem cell graft. Source of these receptors: a human donor who donated a stem cell graft to a child with acute myeloid leukemia.

The rearrangement uses TRBV4-3 and TRBJ1-2; no firm D call. This CDR3 spans 13 amino acids. Germline assignment: CDR1 LGHNA and CDR2 YSLEER. V dropped 0 bases and J dropped 4 bases, with 6 bases sitting between them. The CDR3 spells CASSQERSYGYTF. The CDR3 bases are TGCGCCAGCAGCCAAGAAAGGAGCTATGGCTACACCTTC.

This clonotype has ten or more counts. V is TRBV29-1 and J is TRBJ2-1, with 9 nucleotides matching TRBD2. The CDR3 totals 13 residues. V dropped 8 bases and J dropped 11; count of bases not matched to a gene: 13. Per the germline V gene, CDR1 is SQVTM and CDR2 is ANQGSEA. The CDR3 region is CSLRSGLALKQFF. CDR3 bases: TGCAGCCTCCGATCGGGACTAGCCCTTAAGCAGTTCTTC.

The V call is TRBV5-1, the J call TRBJ2-2; D ambiguous. The CDR3 spans 16 residues. CDR1 and CDR2 from the germline V gene are SGHRS and YFSETQ. The germline V and J ends were trimmed by 5 bases and 0 bases, with 14 bases remaining between them. The CDR3 DNA follows: TGCGCCAGCAGTACCAGCCCAGGATCGAACACCGGGGAGCTGTTTTTT. It specifies CASSTSPGSNTGELFF.

V is TRBV20-1 and J is TRBJ2-7; 7 nucleotides agree with TRBD2. The ends lost 1 base at V and 3 bases at J; junction bases unmatched: 6. The CDR3 has 14 amino acids. The germline V gene has CDR1 DFQATT and CDR2 SNEGSKA (reference sequence). The CDR3 sequence is CSARGDGRSYEQYF. Written as DNA, the CDR3 is TGCAGTGCTAGAGGGGACGGGAGGAGCTACGAGCAGTACTTC.

This clonotype was counted only a few times. The chain links TRBV7-6 to TRBJ2-7, with TRBD1 identical over 10 bases. V lost 1 base, J lost 7 bases, and 10 bases stayed unmatched. The CDR3 has 16 residues. The V gene's germline CDR1 is SGHVS and CDR2 FNYEAQ. CDR3 amino acids: CASSLGQGAPPREQYF. CDR3 nucleotides: TGTGCCAGCAGCTTAGGACAGGGGGCGCCCCCGCGGGAGCAGTACTTC.

This clonotype came up once. The V and J genes are TRBV5-5 and TRBJ2-3; TRBD1 matches 9 bases. The CDR3 loop spans 16 amino acids. Germline-derived CDR1 and CDR2 are SGHKS and YYEKEE (reference sequence). V lost 4 bases, J lost 3 bases, and 9 bases stayed unmatched. The CDR3 DNA reads TGTGCCAGCAGCCGACTCGGGACAGGGCTTACAGATACGCAGTATTTT. This sequence encodes CASSRLGTGLTDTQYF.

This clonotype came up a few times. The rearrangement links TRBV5-1 to TRBJ1-4, with 10 bases that match TRBD1. The ends lost 4 bases at V and 3 bases at J; junction bases unmatched: 3. CDR1 is SGHRS and CDR2 is YFSETQ in the germline V gene. The CDR3 consists of 15 residues. The CDR3 coding sequence is TGCGCCAGCAGCCTGGGGACAGGGGCTAATGAAAAACTGTTTTTT. It is translated as CASSLGTGANEKLFF.

This clonotype was counted a few times. V is TRBV12-3 or TRBV12-4 and J is TRBJ2-3, with TRBD2 matching over 9 bases. This CDR3 spans 13 amino acids. The V and J ends lost 3 bases and 6 bases, in that order; junction bases with no gene match: 1. Here the CDR3 reads CASSFSGSDTQYF. The CDR3 DNA reads TGTGCCAGCAGTTTTAGCGGGAGTGATACGCAGTATTTT.

This clonotype was counted only a few times. The genes are TRBV6-1 and TRBJ2-7, with 10 positions matching TRBD1. The J segment lost 2 bases and the V segment lost 6 bases, leaving 7 bases of the junction unmatched. This CDR3 has 15 amino acids. Germline CDR1 MNHNS, CDR2 SASEGT. CDR3: CASRQGQGTTYEQYF. The CDR3 DNA sequence: TGTGCCAGCAGACAGGGACAGGGGACTACCTACGAGCAGTACTTC.

This clonotype has a handful of counts. J is TRBJ2-2 and V is TRBV2, with 8 positions matching TRBD2. V lost 3 bases to trimming and J lost 4 bases; unmatched junction nucleotides: 7. CDR3 length: 16 amino acids. Germline-derived CDR1 and CDR2 are SNHLY and FYNNEI. The CDR3, as DNA: TGTGCCAGCAGTGAGTCGTTGGCGGGAGGCACCGGGGAGCTGTTTTTT. Its protein product is CASSESLAGGTGELFF. The full variable domain, completed using reference TRBV2 and TRBJ2-2, is EPEVTQTPSHQVTQMGQEVILRCVPISNHLYFYWYRQILGQKVEFLVSFYNNEISEKSEIFDDQFSVERPDGSNFTLKIRSTKLEDSAMYFCASSESLAGGTGELFFGEGSRLTVL.

This chain uses TRBV27 with TRBJ1-1; 11 bases map to TRBD1. V dropped 5 bases and J dropped 4; count of bases not matched to a gene: 9. The CDR3 runs 16 residues. CDR1 MNHEY and CDR2 SMNVEV come from the germline V gene (reference sequence). The CDR3 DNA sequence: TGTGCCAGCAGTAGCGGGACAGGGGGAGTGCGCACTGAAGCTTTCTTT. It translates to CASSSGTGGVRTEAFF.

In this sample, this clonotype turned up many times. The rearrangement links TRBV29-1 to TRBJ1-2; the D gene is possibly TRBD1 (5 bases). V was trimmed by 8 bases and J by 4 bases, leaving 14 bases between them. CDR3 length equals 12 residues. The germline V gene has CDR1 SQVTM and CDR2 ANQGSEA. DNA of the CDR3: TGCAGCATAGACTCAGGGTTCTATGGCTACACCTTC. This gives the protein CSIDSGFYGYTF.

Many counts were recorded for this clonotype. The genes are TRBV7-9 and TRBJ1-3; TRBD1 matches at 7 bases. The CDR3 totals 16 residues. Germline V gene data show CDR1 as SEHNR and CDR2 as FQNEAQ (reference sequence). The junction had 7 bases not matched to a gene; V was cut back by 5 bases and J by 0 bases. The CDR3 loop is CASSASAGGSGNTIYF. The CDR3 DNA reads TGTGCCAGCAGCGCCAGCGCAGGGGGCTCTGGAAACACCATATATTTT.

In regard to this clonotype: A clone one base away is much larger, so this may be a read error. The conserved closing phenylalanine or tryptophan is absent in this CDR3, likely reflecting a read error. The gene calls are TRBV20-1 and TRBJ2-1, with a tentative D call TRBD2 (6 bases). The CDR3 totals 10 residues. Germline lookup yields CDR1 DFQATT and CDR2 SNEGSKA (reference sequence). Trimming removed 6 bases at V and 13 bases at J, with 13 bases between. The CDR3 DNA follows: TGCAGTGCGTCCCGGGACTCCCAGTTCTAC. It specifies CSASRDSQFY.

The chain combines TRBV29-1 with TRBJ2-5; tentative D call: TRBD1 (6 bases). The CDR3 length is 14 residues. CDR1 is SQVTM, CDR2 ANQGSEA, per germline. Trimming took off 7 bases at V and 1 base at J, with 16 bases between the two ends. The CDR3 nucleotides read TGCAGCGGCAGAGGGACATCAGGCCAAGAGACCCAGTACTTC. This translates into CSGRGTSGQETQYF.

The chain is built from TRBV4-1 and TRBJ2-7; possibly TRBD2 for D (6 bases). Trimming took off 0 bases at V and 3 bases at J, with 12 bases between the two ends. Germline CDR1 reads MGHRA; CDR2 reads YSYEKL. This CDR3 spans 15 amino acids. CDR3 sequence (DNA): TGCGCCAGCAGCCAAGAAGGGGACTCCTACTACGAGCAGTACTTC. Translated: CASSQEGDSYYEQYF.